These T cell receptor beta chains were read from a single sample in a study of shared T cell receptors in the human thymus. Profiled with immunoSEQ multiplex PCR; TCRdb holds only in-frame clones, not every one. The sample records about 380,000 clones, just under 95% being singletons. The material sequenced was thymocytes. The receptors shown here come from a human donor. The CDR3 runs from the conserved cysteine through the conserved F or W. Fields, in order: D gene, J gene, clone size, V gene, CDR3 DNA, CDR3 protein. The D gene is left open where the match is weak. The listing skips clone size in some rows; elsewhere it reads once, few, many or a size class.

>NA|TRBJ1-4|NA|TRBV10-1
TGCGCCAGCAATCAGGGAGGGAGGAATGAAAAACTGTTTTTT
CASNQGGRNEKLFF
>TRBD1|TRBJ2-1|NA|TRBV7-9
TGTGCCAGCAGCCCCGGACAGGGGAGTTATGAGCAGTTCTTC
CASSPGQGSYEQFF
>NA|TRBJ2-5|NA|TRBV4-3
TGCGCCAGCAGCCAAGGAGGTATCGGTCCCCAAGAGACCCAGTACTTC
CASSQGGIGPQETQYF
>TRBD1|TRBJ1-5|once|TRBV10-1
TGCGCCAGCAGTGTCCGGGACAGGACGTATCAGCCCCAGCATTTT
CASSVRDRTYQPQHF
>NA|TRBJ2-2|NA|TRBV14
TGTGCCAGCAGCCAAGCAGGCTCCACCGGGGAGCTGTTTTTT
CASSQAGSTGELFF
>NA|TRBJ1-4|NA|TRBV5-6
TGTGCCAGCAGCTTGTGGGACCGGGACTTCCTCCTCGAAAAACTGTTTTTT
CASSLWDRDFLLEKLFF
>NA|TRBJ2-7|NA|TRBV27
TGTGCCAGCCGAACGGCCGCCCCCACTGCCTCTCCTTGGTACGAGCAGTACTTC
CASRTAAPTASPWYEQYF
>TRBD1|TRBJ1-2|NA|TRBV18
TGTGCCAGCTCACCACCCAGGACAGGCTATGGCTACACCTTC
CASSPPRTGYGYTF
>TRBD1|TRBJ2-5|NA|TRBV2
TGTGCCAGCAGCCCCCTGATCCCAACCGGGACAGGGGTGGGAGAGACCCAGTACTTC
CASSPLIPTGTGVGETQYF
>TRBD2|TRBJ2-2|NA|TRBV15
TGTGCCACCAGCAGAGTCGACAGCGGGGCGAACACCGGGGAGCTGTTTTTT
CATSRVDSGANTGELFF
>NA|TRBJ2-3|NA|TRBV6-1
TGTGCCAGCAGTGAAAGGGGGGTGGCAGATACGCAGTATTTT
CASSERGVADTQYF
>NA|TRBJ1-2|NA|TRBV28
TGTGCCAGCAGTTTATTTCCGACAGGTGCCTATGGCTACACCTTC
CASSLFPTGAYGYTF
>TRBD2|TRBJ2-1|NA|TRBV4-2
TGTGCCAGCAGCCAAGGACAACTAGCGGGAAGTGAGCAGTTCTTC
CASSQGQLAGSEQFF
>TRBD2|TRBJ2-1|NA|TRBV14
TGTGCCAGCAGCCAAGATTCGGGACTAGCGGGACTCAATGAGCAGTTCTTC
CASSQDSGLAGLNEQFF
>TRBD2|TRBJ2-3|once|TRBV29-1
TGCAGCGTTGAATCCTCAACTAGCGGGCCCTCCACAGATACGCAGTATTTT
CSVESSTSGPSTDTQYF
>TRBD2|TRBJ2-1|NA|TRBV29-1
TGCAGCGTTGATGGCCTAGCGGGAGGAATCAATGAGCAGTTCTTC
CSVDGLAGGINEQFF
>TRBD1|TRBJ1-4|NA|TRBV28
TGTGCCAGCAGTCTGAAACGAGCCGGGGACAGGGCCCCGAGTGAAAAACTGTTTTTT
CASSLKRAGDRAPSEKLFF
>TRBD2|TRBJ2-5|NA|TRBV28
TGTGCCAGCAGTTTACGAGCGGGAGAGGTGGAGACCCAGTACTTC
CASSLRAGEVETQYF
>NA|TRBJ2-6|NA|TRBV18
TGTGCCAGCTCACCAGGGTGGTGGGCGCCCTCTGGGGCCAACGTCCTGACTTTC
CASSPGWWAPSGANVLTF
>NA|TRBJ2-3|NA|TRBV18
TGTGCCAGCTCACCCACCCCCATTAGGACCTATAGCACAGATACGCAGTATTTT
CASSPTPIRTYSTDTQYF
>TRBD2|TRBJ2-1|NA|TRBV5-1
TGCGCCAGCAGCCATGCTGCGGGAGGGCCCTACAATGAGCAGTTCTTC
CASSHAAGGPYNEQFF
>TRBD1|TRBJ2-7|NA|TRBV28
TGTGCCAGCAGCCCCCACCGGGACAGGGAGTACGAGCAGTACTTC
CASSPHRDREYEQYF
>NA|TRBJ2-2|NA|TRBV7-2
TGTGCCAGCAGCTTTATATGCGTCCGGACGAACACCGGGGAGCTGTTTTTT
CASSFICVRTNTGELFF
>TRBD2|TRBJ2-7|NA|TRBV9
TGTGCCAGCAGCGTAGCCGCTAGCGGGACTTACGAGCAGTACTTC
CASSVAASGTYEQYF
>TRBD1|TRBJ2-7|NA|TRBV27
TGTGCCAGCAGTTTCACCGGGACAGGGACCTACGAGCAGTACTTC
CASSFTGTGTYEQYF
>NA|TRBJ2-7|NA|TRBV7-2
TGTGCCAGCAGCGGCTACGAGCAGTACTTC
CASSGYEQYF
>TRBD1|TRBJ1-5|NA|TRBV15
TGTGCCACCAGCAGGGGCCCCCGGGACAGGGGGCATCAGCCCCAGCATTTT
CATSRGPRDRGHQPQHF
>NA|TRBJ2-3|once|TRBV5-6
TGTGCCAGCAGCCTAATCACAGATACGCAGTATTTT
CASSLITDTQYF
>TRBD1|TRBJ1-5|NA|TRBV28
TGTGCCAGCAGTTCAGGGGGAAGGAGTCAGCCCCAGCATTTT
CASSSGGRSQPQHF
>NA|TRBJ1-3|NA|TRBV4-3
TGCGCCAGCAGCCAAGATCTCGTGGACAGTCCTGGAAACACCATATATTTT
CASSQDLVDSPGNTIYF
>TRBD2|TRBJ2-7|NA|TRBV4-3
TGCGCCAGCAGCCAAGAGGTAGCGGGAGGGCCGCGGGAGCAGTACTTC
CASSQEVAGGPREQYF
>NA|TRBJ2-1|NA|TRBV28
TGTGCCAGCAGAGGCTGGAAGAGCGACTACAATGAGCAGTTCTTC
CASRGWKSDYNEQFF
>NA|TRBJ1-4|NA|TRBV28
TGTGCCAGCAGTCCTTCCGTCAGGGTTGATGAAAAACTGTTTTTT
CASSPSVRVDEKLFF
>TRBD1|TRBJ1-2|NA|TRBV4-2
TGTGCCAGCAGCCAAGTCCGGGACAGTTTTTCTGGCTACACCTTC
CASSQVRDSFSGYTF
>TRBD1|TRBJ2-7|NA|TRBV5-1
TGCGCCAGCAGCTTGGGACCCCACAGGGGGCGGCGGTCCGAGCAGTACTTC
CASSLGPHRGRRSEQYF
>TRBD1|TRBJ2-2|NA|TRBV4-3
TGCGCCAGCAGGGACAGGGCAACCGGGGAGCTGTTTTTT
CASRDRATGELFF
>NA|TRBJ2-2|NA|TRBV4-1
TGCGCCAGCAGCCAAGATAAGGAAGGGCCTCTCAAGGGGGAGCTGTTTTTT
CASSQDKEGPLKGELFF
>TRBD2|TRBJ2-7|NA|TRBV18
TGTGCCAGCTCACCACCGGCTAGCGGGACAGTATACGAGCAGTACTTC
CASSPPASGTVYEQYF
>NA|TRBJ1-5|NA|TRBV19
TGTGCCAGTAGTCTCGGAGGGAGATCAAGGGACAATCAGCCCCAGCATTTT
CASSLGGRSRDNQPQHF
>TRBD2|TRBJ2-3|NA|TRBV5-1
TGCGCCAGCAGCTTGGGGACTAGCGGGAGGGTCACAGATACGCAGTATTTT
CASSLGTSGRVTDTQYF
>TRBD2|TRBJ2-7|NA|TRBV7-9
TGTGCCAGCAGCTGGGGGACTAGCGGGAGGTTCTACGAGCAGTACTTC
CASSWGTSGRFYEQYF
>TRBD2|TRBJ2-7|NA|TRBV28
TGTGCCAGCAGGTTTAGGGATTCTTTAGCGGGGCCCCCCCGGTTGTACGAGCAGTACTTC
CASRFRDSLAGPPRLYEQYF
>NA|TRBJ1-2|NA|TRBV15
TGTGCCACCAGCAGAGGTCTTGCAGGGTTTCTGCTGAAATCGTATGGCTACACCTTC
CATSRGLAGFLLKSYGYTF